These T cell receptor beta chains were read from a single sample in a study of shared clonotypes between healthy human individuals. Libraries were prepared by immunoSEQ multiplex PCR; TCRdb keeps only in-frame clonotypes and omits some of them. This table holds about 2 million clones, just under 95% found once. Sample: naive CD8+ T cells sorted from blood. Receptor source: a man younger than 35 in good health. Each CDR3 is given with its conserved first and last residue.

V gene	J gene	CDR3 protein
TRBV10-3	TRBJ1-5	CAISDAGTALNQPQHF
TRBV7-2	TRBJ1-2	CASSLVPGGDYGYTF
TRBV6-4	TRBJ1-6	CASSEGPMNSPLHF
TRBV5-5	TRBJ2-7	CASSSPPGTGVFSAEDEQYF
TRBV9	TRBJ2-2	CASSLYSGSATGELFF
TRBV23-1	TRBJ1-6	CASSQSVGRSSSYNSPLHF
TRBV5-6	TRBJ2-1	CASSLGTPNEQFF
TRBV9	TRBJ1-5	CASSGTDRPNQPQHF
TRBV10-1	TRBJ1-2	CASSGDRVGDGYTF
TRBV12-5	TRBJ2-7	CASSRDRGAYEQYF
TRBV10-3	TRBJ1-1	CAISDRGGRDTEAFF
TRBV30	TRBJ1-4	CAWRNGGTNEKLFF
TRBV30	TRBJ1-2	CAWIHYRYGYTF
TRBV6-5	TRBJ2-7	CASSYPAGEQYF
TRBV9	TRBJ1-4	CASSVGGGITNEKLFF
TRBV29-1	TRBJ1-1	CSVEDPRNTEAFF
TRBV14	TRBJ2-5	CASSQDQGKTQYF
TRBV7-8	TRBJ2-5	CASSLGGVYQETQYF
TRBV10-2	TRBJ2-1	CASSVRGGYNEQFF
TRBV15	TRBJ1-1	CATSGLWANTEAFF
TRBV10-1	TRBJ2-7	CASSDGTGGLDEQYF
TRBV9	TRBJ2-1	CASSVVSGNEQFF
TRBV29-1	TRBJ1-2	CSVEDETVFRGYTF
TRBV9	TRBJ2-5	CASSDWTGGAETQYF
TRBV9	TRBJ2-7	CASSVGSGGPYEQYF
TRBV27	TRBJ1-6	CASSLTGPNSPLHF
TRBV27	TRBJ2-3	CASSWTGLPTDTQYF
TRBV7-9	TRBJ2-7	CASSPLGGQSYEQYF
TRBV27	TRBJ2-1	CASSTLPSADNEQFF
TRBV11-3	TRBJ2-7	CASSLGQLSEQYF
TRBV1	TRBJ1-6	CTSSQDHIKDGSPLHF
TRBV9	TRBJ2-5	CASSVVAGGGETQYF
TRBV6-5	TRBJ2-7	CASSLGQGLNYEQYF
TRBV6-6	TRBJ2-1	CASSSSGSSWNEQFF
TRBV7-8	TRBJ2-5	CASSLGGGGKETQYF
TRBV27	TRBJ1-4	CASSLLQGGLNEKLFF